These 7 T cell receptor beta chains came from one sample sequenced in a study of blood T cell repertoires in COVID-19. Sequencing was performed with immunoSEQ multiplex PCR; in TCRdb, only in-frame clones are kept and a portion is missing. This sample carries about 270,000 clones, about nine tenths of them seen once, and the ten largest clones take 2.5% to 3%. Input material: PBMCs or T cells enriched from blood (not recorded which). These receptors all come from a woman aged 50 to 60 who had recovered from COVID-19.

This chain connects TRBV15 to TRBJ1-1, with 9 bases that match TRBD1. Germline CDR1 LNHNV, CDR2 YYDKDF (reference sequence). V was clipped by 1 base and J by 4 bases; unmatched bases: 7. The length of the CDR3 is 16 residues. DNA for the CDR3: TGTGCCACCAGCAGAGGCAGGGGACAGGGTGTCACTGAAGCTTTCTTT. Encoded protein: CATSRGRGQGVTEAFF.

The chain joins TRBV23-1 to TRBJ2-1; D may be TRBD2 (5 bases). TRBV23-1 is an ORF for which the function is uncertain. This CDR3 is built from 11 residues. V lost 4 bases to trimming and J lost 15 bases, with 13 bases between them. The CDR3 loop is CASSRWRTRFF. The CDR3 coding sequence is TGCGCCAGCAGTCGATGGAGGACCCGGTTCTTC.

This chain uses TRBV18 with TRBJ1-2; 7 bases are shared with TRBD1. V shed 5 bases, J shed 4 bases, and the junction held 7 bases outside the gene matches. CDR1 is KGHSH, CDR2 LQKENI, per germline. The CDR3 covers 14 residues. CDR3 in DNA: TGTGCCAGCTCAGCCGATGGGACAGCCTATGGCTACACCTTC. It yields the protein CASSADGTAYGYTF.

This chain uses TRBV5-5 with TRBJ1-6; D gene ambiguous. The CDR3 is made up of 15 amino acids. Trimming took 6 bases from V and 0 from J, leaving 10 bases between them. Germline CDR1 and CDR2: SGHKS and YYEKEE (reference sequence). The CDR3 region has the DNA TGTGCCAGCATGCGAGCGAGCTCCTATAATTCACCCCTCCACTTT. The encoded protein is CASMRASSYNSPLHF.

This chain uses TRBV28 with TRBJ1-5; TRBD1 aligns across 8 bases. The CDR3 runs 16 residues. Germline V gives CDR1 MDHEN, CDR2 SYDVKM. V shed 5 bases, J shed 2 bases, and the junction held 8 bases outside the gene matches. The CDR3 is CASSQYGTGGNQPQHF. DNA of the CDR3: TGTGCCAGCAGTCAATACGGGACAGGTGGCAATCAGCCCCAGCATTTT.

The gene calls are TRBV30 and TRBJ2-2; 14 bases agree with TRBD2. CDR1 and CDR2 from the germline V gene are GTSNPN and SVGIG (reference sequence). J gave up 7 bases and V 2 bases, and 9 bases lay outside the gene matches. The CDR3 has 17 residues. The CDR3 loop is CAWSYGLAGGGGGELFF. The CDR3 coding sequence is TGTGCCTGGAGTTATGGACTAGCGGGAGGCGGTGGCGGGGAGCTGTTTTTT.

The chain links TRBV7-3 to TRBJ2-1, with TRBD2 identical over 14 bases. Trimming cost V 5 bases and J 4 bases; bases outside gene matches: 16. This CDR3 spans 20 amino acids. The germline gives CDR1 SGHTA, CDR2 FQGTGA. The CDR3 loop is CASSPVGGTSGRDRYNEQFF. In DNA form, the CDR3 reads TGTGCCAGCAGCCCGGTAGGAGGGACTAGCGGGAGAGATCGGTACAATGAGCAGTTCTTC.